The sample holds one count of the clone carrying this T cell receptor beta chain. Its antigen is unidentified. With 3 bases clipped from V and 14 bases from J, the junction kept 12 bases outside the gene matches. CDR1 and CDR2 (germline): LGHDT, YNNKEL (reference sequence). The CDR3 covers 14 residues. Combined were second doses at about 4 or about 12 weeks. This entry is derived from a study of T cell responses to AZD1222 COVID-19 vaccine. Study findings and constraints: The span of vaccine-associated CD4 TCRs extended across spike, with dominance at 160-218 and 743-854. Clonal diversity may have been underestimated in mostly white British donors. Two doses of AZD1222 preceded a rise in Spike-specific TCR breadth and depth.

The protocol was immunoSEQ multiplex PCR, while the TCRdb copy is restricted to in-frame clones and leaves out a portion. In the table there are 100,000 to 150,000 clones, just over 90% of which are singletons. This clonotype originated in an adult who received the AZD1222 COVID-19 vaccine. This specimen was peripheral blood, taken 28 days after the second AZD1222 dose. J is TRBJ1-2 and V is TRBV3-1 (or the pseudogene TRBV3-2); 10 positions match TRBD1. CDR3 DNA: TGTGCCAGCAGCCATACCGACAGGGGGCATAGTTGGACCTTC. Translating gives CASSHTDRGHSWTF.